This T cell receptor beta chain was retrieved from a study of a mutant IDH1 vaccine in newly diagnosed glioma. Background on the study: Receipt of radiotherapy, temozolomide, or both preceded the study, and most received both.

Time point specified: week 35, safety follow-up. In every dose of vaccine, 300 ug of mutant IDH1 20-mer peptide was given alongside topical imiquimod. Sequencing used immunoSEQ multiplex PCR; TCRdb keeps in-frame clones, though not all of them. This sample has around 32,000 clones; 65% to 85% occur once, and the top ten carry around a tenth. Note on this clone: Its antigen is still unknown.

This CDR3 contains 15 residues. V was pared by 3 bases and J by 7 bases, with 12 bases of the junction left unmatched. Looked up from germline, CDR1 is MNHEY and CDR2 is SMNVEV (reference sequence). This sequence was found in a woman aged 25 to 45 with glioma. Some clones in this sample may be carry-over from other donors' samples. The sequenced sample was PBMCs, obtained from a glioma patient whose treatment included an IDH1 peptide vaccine. The rearrangement joins TRBV27 to TRBJ2-7; 7 nucleotides align to TRBD2. The CDR3 here is CASSFVRGSSLEQYF. For the CDR3, the DNA is TGTGCCAGCAGTTTTGTACGCGGGAGTTCATTAGAGCAGTACTTC.